The T cell receptor (beta chain) described here comes from a study of T cell responses to AZD1222 COVID-19 vaccine. Study-level information: The study pooled second doses at about 4 or about 12 weeks.

The protocol was immunoSEQ multiplex PCR, while the TCRdb copy is restricted to in-frame clones and leaves out a portion. The sample yields 130,000 to 150,000 clones, 90% to 95% seen once. This clone was counted ten times or more. Its antigen is as yet unknown. Study-wide results and limits: The study reported that nearly half of spike-specific TCRs target unmutated variant regions. Increases in Spike-specific TCR breadth and depth were seen after two AZD1222 doses. Seropositive status at baseline applied to only five or six AZD1222 recipients.

This TCR was sampled from an adult in good health. This sample comprised peripheral blood, obtained on day 0 of AZD1222 vaccination.

CDR3 coding DNA: TGTGCCAGCAGCAAAGGGGGTGTCGGGCAGTACTTC. As protein: CASSKGGVGQYF. This chain connects TRBV21-1 to TRBJ2-7. TRBV21-1 is noted as a pseudogene. The CDR3 is 12 residues long.